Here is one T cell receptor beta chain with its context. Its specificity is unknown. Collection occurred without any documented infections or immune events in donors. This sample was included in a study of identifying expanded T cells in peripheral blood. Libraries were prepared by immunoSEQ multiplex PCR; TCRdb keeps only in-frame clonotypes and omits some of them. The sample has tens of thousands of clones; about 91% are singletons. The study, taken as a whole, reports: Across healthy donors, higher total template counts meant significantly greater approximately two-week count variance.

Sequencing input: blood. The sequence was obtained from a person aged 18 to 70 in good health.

For the CDR3, the DNA is TGTGCCAGCAGCTTAGGACAGGTGATGAACACTGAAGCTTTCTTT. Its protein is CASSLGQVMNTEAFF. This chain connects TRBV7-2 to TRBJ1-1; D perhaps matches TRBD1 (6 bases). The V and J ends lost 1 base and 0 bases respectively, with 9 bases between them. The germline gives CDR1 SGHTA, CDR2 FQGNSA. The CDR3 totals 15 residues.